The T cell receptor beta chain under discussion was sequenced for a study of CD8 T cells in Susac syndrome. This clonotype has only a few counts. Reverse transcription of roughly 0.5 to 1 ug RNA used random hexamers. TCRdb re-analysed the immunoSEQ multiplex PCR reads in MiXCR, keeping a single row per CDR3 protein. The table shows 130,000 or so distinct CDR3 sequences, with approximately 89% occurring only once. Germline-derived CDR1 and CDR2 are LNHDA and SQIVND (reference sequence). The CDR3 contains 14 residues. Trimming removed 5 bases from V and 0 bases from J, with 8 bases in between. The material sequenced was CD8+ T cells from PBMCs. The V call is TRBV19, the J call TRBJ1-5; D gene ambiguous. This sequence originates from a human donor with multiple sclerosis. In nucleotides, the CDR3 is TGTGCCAGTAGTTGGGCGGATAGCAATCAGCCCCAGCATTTT. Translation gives CASSWADSNQPQHF.